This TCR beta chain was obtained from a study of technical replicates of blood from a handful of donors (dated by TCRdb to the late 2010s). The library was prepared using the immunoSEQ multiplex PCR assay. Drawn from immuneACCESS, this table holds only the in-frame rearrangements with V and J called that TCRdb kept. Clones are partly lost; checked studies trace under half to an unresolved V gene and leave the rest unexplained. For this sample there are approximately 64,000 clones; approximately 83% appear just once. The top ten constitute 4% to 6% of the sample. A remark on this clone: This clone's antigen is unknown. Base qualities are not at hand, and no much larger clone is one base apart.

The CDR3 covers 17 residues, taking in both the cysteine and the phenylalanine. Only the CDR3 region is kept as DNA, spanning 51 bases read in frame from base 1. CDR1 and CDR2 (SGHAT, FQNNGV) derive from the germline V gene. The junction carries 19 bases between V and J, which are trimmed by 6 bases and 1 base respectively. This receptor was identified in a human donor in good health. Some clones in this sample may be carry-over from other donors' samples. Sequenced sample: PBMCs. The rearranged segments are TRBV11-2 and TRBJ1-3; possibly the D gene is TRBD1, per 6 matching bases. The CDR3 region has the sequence CASRPTSGTMSGNTIYF. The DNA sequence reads TGTGCCAGCAGACCGACTTCCGGGACAATGTCTGGAAACACCATATATTTT. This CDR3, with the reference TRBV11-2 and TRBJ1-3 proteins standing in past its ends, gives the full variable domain EAGVAQSPRYKIIEKRQSVAFWCNPISGHATLYWYQQILGQGPKLLIQFQNNGVVDDSQLPKDRFSAERLKGVDSTLKIQPAKLEDSAVYLCASRPTSGTMSGNTIYFGEGSWLTVV.